This T cell receptor (beta chain) was recorded in a study of T-cell reconstitution after alpha-beta-depleted transplantation in children. This CDR3 spans 18 amino acids. The germline V gene encodes CDR1 SGHAT and CDR2 FQDESV (reference sequence). V was pared by 6 bases and J by 2 bases, with 10 bases of the junction left unmatched. Molecular barcoding with unique molecular identifiers was used for the TCRbeta library. TCRdb recomputed calls from the PCR reads with MiXCR, one row per CDR3 protein. Seen here are about 540,000 distinct CDR3 sequences, around 17% observed once, and the top ten hold 2.5% to 4%.

The TCR sequence derives from a human donor who donated a stem cell graft to a child with acute lymphoblastic leukemia. The chain has TRBV11-1 and TRBJ2-1; 13 bases align to TRBD2. The input for sequencing was PBMCs from the stem cell graft donor, taken from the stem cell graft. The CDR3 sequence: CASRAGTSGIGPYNEQFF. The CDR3 nucleotides read TGTGCCAGCAGGGCCGGGACTAGCGGGATAGGCCCCTACAATGAGCAGTTCTTC.